What follows are 10 T cell receptor beta chains derived from one specimen sequenced in a study of radiation and T cells in renal cell carcinoma. Here immunoSEQ multiplex PCR was the method, and the copy in TCRdb shows in-frame clones only, minus some. This table holds 100,000 to 150,000 clones, around 80% found once. The sample's time point: blood 2 weeks post-SBRT. The treatment: 15 Gy SBRT to primary tumor, nephrectomy 4 weeks later. Sequenced material: blood, taken from a patient whose treatment included radiotherapy and nephrectomy. The source is a man aged 45-65 years with renal cell carcinoma.

This rearrangement joins TRBV9 to TRBJ1-2; 9 positions agree with TRBD1. This CDR3 region has 17 residues. Trimming took 2 bases from V and 2 from J; bases not matched to a gene: 10. Germline CDR1 is SGDLS and CDR2 is YYNGEE. DNA for the CDR3: TGTGCCAGCAGCGTGCCGGGACAGGGACTGCCCAACTATGGCTACACCTTC. Translated, it gives CASSVPGQGLPNYGYTF.

J is TRBJ2-7 and V is TRBV13; no clear D gene. The CDR3 is 14 amino acids. V was trimmed by 0 bases and J by 1 base, leaving 7 bases between them. Looked up from germline, CDR1 is PRHDT and CDR2 is FYEKMQ (reference sequence). The CDR3 DNA follows: TGTGCCAGCAGCTTAGGTCCAGGATCCTACGAGCAGTACTTC. Translating gives CASSLGPGSYEQYF. Full variable domain (remainder filled in from reference TRBV13 and TRBJ2-7): AAGVIQSPRHLIKEKRETATLKCYPIPRHDTVYWYQQGPGQDPQFLISFYEKMQSDKGSIPDRFSAQQFSDYHSELNMSSLELGDSALYFCASSLGPGSYEQYFGPGTRLTVT.

This clone was picked up a small number of times. The chain couples TRBV30 to TRBJ1-1, with D unclear. The CDR3 contains 13 residues. Deletions cut 4 bases from V and 11 bases from J, with 20 bases between. Germline-derived CDR1 and CDR2 are GTSNPN and SVGIG (reference sequence). The CDR3 region has the DNA TGTGCCTGGACAGAATTAAGGGAAAGTCGGGCTTTCTTT. Its translation is CAWTELRESRAFF.

The chain is built from TRBV7-9 and TRBJ1-1; 9 bases are a match to TRBD1. CDR1 and CDR2 from the germline V gene are SEHNR and FQNEAQ (reference sequence). This CDR3 comprises 16 residues. J gave up 2 bases and V 5 bases, and 9 bases lay outside the gene matches. The CDR3 sequence: CASSLRTGVLNTEAFF. In DNA, the CDR3 is TGTGCCAGCAGCCTCCGGACAGGGGTTCTTAACACTGAAGCTTTCTTT.

This rearrangement joins TRBV7-9 to TRBJ1-1; tentatively, D is TRBD1 (5 bases). V was cut by 5 bases and J by 3 bases, with 16 bases left in between. CDR3 length: 15 amino acids. Germline V gives CDR1 SEHNR, CDR2 FQNEAQ (reference sequence). The CDR3 DNA follows: TGTGCCAGCAGCCCGGGGGGGTCCAGGGACACTGAAGCTTTCTTT. Protein product: CASSPGGSRDTEAFF.

This clone was observed a few times. Different DNA sequences within this sample yield the same CDR3. J is TRBJ2-7 and V is TRBV18; the D gene is possibly TRBD2 (5 bases). The CDR3 runs to 14 residues. CDR1 and CDR2 (germline): KGHSH, LQKENI. Trimming pared 0 bases from V and 3 bases from J, leaving 9 bases between. The CDR3 region is CASSPPAGRYEQYF. In nucleotides, the CDR3 is TGTGCCAGCTCACCACCGGCGGGTCGCTACGAGCAGTACTTC.

The V and J genes are TRBV5-4 and TRBJ1-4; D is uncertain. The CDR3 contains 15 residues. Trimming removed 1 base from V and 0 bases from J, with 7 bases in between. Looked up from germline, CDR1 is SGHNT and CDR2 is YYREEE (reference sequence). The CDR3 bases are TGTGCCAGCAGCTTGAGCTACGCAACTAATGAAAAACTGTTTTTT. Translating it yields CASSLSYATNEKLFF.

The chain links TRBV19 to TRBJ2-5, with TRBD2 identical over 13 bases. Germline CDR1 reads LNHDA; CDR2 reads SQIVND (reference sequence). CDR3 length: 15 residues. Trimming at V came to 3 bases and at J to 5 bases, leaving 3 bases not matched to a gene. The CDR3 DNA is TGTGCCAGTAGTATCACGACTAGCGGGGGGGAGACCCAGTACTTC. This gives the protein CASSITTSGGETQYF.

The V call is TRBV7-2, the J call TRBJ2-7; D remains unclear. V lost 3 bases and J lost 0, with 6 bases in between. From germline, CDR1 is SGHTA and CDR2 FQGNSA. The CDR3 runs 13 residues. CDR3 amino acids: CASSLVSSYEQYF. The CDR3 region has the DNA TGTGCCAGCAGCTTGGTCAGCTCCTACGAGCAGTACTTC. Full variable domain (rest looked up from reference TRBV7-2 and TRBJ2-7): GAGVSQSPSNKVTEKGKDVELRCDPISGHTALYWYRQSLGQGLEFLIYFQGNSAPDKSGLPSDRFSAERTGGSVSTLTIQRTQQEDSAVYLCASSLVSSYEQYFGPGTRLTVT.

The J gene is TRBJ2-7, the V gene TRBV27; 10 bases are a match to TRBD1. V shed 5 bases and J 5 bases; nucleotides not matched to a gene: 9. This CDR3 is built from 15 residues. Germline assignment: CDR1 MNHEY and CDR2 SMNVEV (reference sequence). The chain's CDR3 is CASSRDRGPVDEQYF. The CDR3 region has the DNA TGTGCCAGCAGTCGAGACAGGGGGCCTGTGGACGAGCAGTACTTC.